Given below is one T cell receptor (beta chain) in context. No antigen is known for it. The CDR3 is made up of 12 amino acids. The germline gives CDR1 MNHNY, CDR2 SVGAGI (reference sequence). All TRB cDNA libraries came from 5' RACE performed with UMI labels. TCRdb reprocessed the 5' RACE reads and stores each CDR3 protein as one record, lacking DNA. The sample has nearly 110,000 distinct CDR3 sequences. This sample stems from a study of CXCR3-negative and CXCR3-positive naive CD8 T cells. Study-level points and caveats: More hydrophobic TRB CDR3s were found in CXCR3-positive naive cells than in CXCR3-negative naive cells.

V is TRBV6-6 and J is TRBJ2-7; TCRdb gives TRBD1 as the D gene, but with no DNA this cannot be confirmed. The material sequenced was naive CXCR3+ CD8+ T cells from blood. Subset here: CD45RO-CCR7+CD27+CD95- naive CD8+ T cells expressing CXCR3 (TNR3+). The receptor comes from a human donor in good health. Some clones in this sample may be carry-over from other donors' samples. The CDR3 reads CASSHGTVEQYF.